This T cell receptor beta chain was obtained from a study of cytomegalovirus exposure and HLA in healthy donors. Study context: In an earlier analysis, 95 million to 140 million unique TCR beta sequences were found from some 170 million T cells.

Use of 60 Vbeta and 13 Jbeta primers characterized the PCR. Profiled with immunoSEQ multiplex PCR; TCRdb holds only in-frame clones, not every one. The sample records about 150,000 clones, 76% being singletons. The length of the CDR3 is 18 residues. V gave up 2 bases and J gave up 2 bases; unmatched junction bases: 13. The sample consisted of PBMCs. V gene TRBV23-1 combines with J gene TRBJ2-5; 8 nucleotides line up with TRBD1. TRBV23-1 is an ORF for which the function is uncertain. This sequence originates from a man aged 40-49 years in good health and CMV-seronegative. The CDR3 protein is CASSQIPYGTGAQETQYF. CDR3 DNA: TGCGCCAGCAGTCAAATCCCTTACGGGACAGGCGCTCAAGAGACCCAGTACTTC.